The clone carrying this T cell receptor beta chain was counted many times. Its cognate antigen is unknown. These data come from a study of read filtering for tumor transcriptome and immune sequencing. Overall study results and limits: Even smaller IR-seq throughput identified most shared clonotypes.

Sampling of bone marrow took place during active disease in every patient. The CDR3 is 13 residues long. Germline V gene data show CDR1 as SQVTM and CDR2 as ANQGSEA. V lost 1 base and J lost 4, with 10 bases in between. This library used approximately 390 ng RNA and molecular barcoded adaptors spanning alpha/delta and beta/gamma chains. TCRdb used MiXCR to reprocess the reads, holding one entry per CDR3 protein. This sample carries over 35,000 distinct CDR3 sequences, 10% to 15% of them seen once, and the ten largest clones take about 35%. Sequenced sample: a population of CD138-negative cells sorted from bone marrow. The chain employs TRBV29-1 and TRBJ1-1; D is undetermined. The TCR originated in a donor aged 40 or older with multiple myeloma. The CDR3 sequence: CSVEAKSGTEAFF. CDR3 DNA: TGCAGCGTTGAAGCGAAGTCGGGCACTGAAGCTTTCTTT.